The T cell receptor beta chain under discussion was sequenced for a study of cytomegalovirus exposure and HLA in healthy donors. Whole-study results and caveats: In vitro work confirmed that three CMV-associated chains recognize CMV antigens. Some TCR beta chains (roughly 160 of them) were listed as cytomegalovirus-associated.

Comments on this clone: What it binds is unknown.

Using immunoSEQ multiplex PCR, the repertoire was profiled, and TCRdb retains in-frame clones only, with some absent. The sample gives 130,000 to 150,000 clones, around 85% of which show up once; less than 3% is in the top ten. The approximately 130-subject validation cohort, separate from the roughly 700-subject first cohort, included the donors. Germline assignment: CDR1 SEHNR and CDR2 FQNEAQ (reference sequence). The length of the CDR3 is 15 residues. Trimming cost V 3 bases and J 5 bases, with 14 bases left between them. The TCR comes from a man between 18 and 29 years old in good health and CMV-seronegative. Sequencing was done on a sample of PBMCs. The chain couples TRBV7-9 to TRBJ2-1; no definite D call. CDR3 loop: CASSLSPLVDNEQFF. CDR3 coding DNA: TGTGCCAGCAGCTTGAGCCCTTTGGTTGACAATGAGCAGTTCTTC.